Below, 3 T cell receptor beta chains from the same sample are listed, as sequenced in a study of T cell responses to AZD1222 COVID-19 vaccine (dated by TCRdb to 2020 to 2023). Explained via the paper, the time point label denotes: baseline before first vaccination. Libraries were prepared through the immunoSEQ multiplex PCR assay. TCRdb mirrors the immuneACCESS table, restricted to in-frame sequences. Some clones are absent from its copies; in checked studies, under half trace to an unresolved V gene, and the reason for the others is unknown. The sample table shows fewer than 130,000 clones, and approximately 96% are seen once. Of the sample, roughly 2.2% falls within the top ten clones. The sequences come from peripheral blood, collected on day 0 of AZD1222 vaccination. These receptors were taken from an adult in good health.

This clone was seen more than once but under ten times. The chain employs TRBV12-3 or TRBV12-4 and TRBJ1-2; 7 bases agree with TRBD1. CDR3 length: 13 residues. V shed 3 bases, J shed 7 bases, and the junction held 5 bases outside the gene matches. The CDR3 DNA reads TGTGCCAGCAGTTTCGACAGGGTTCGTGGCTACACCTTC. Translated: CASSFDRVRGYTF.

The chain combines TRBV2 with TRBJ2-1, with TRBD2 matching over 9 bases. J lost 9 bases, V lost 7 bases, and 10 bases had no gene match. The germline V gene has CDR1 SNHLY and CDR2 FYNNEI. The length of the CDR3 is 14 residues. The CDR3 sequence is CASISLAGFGEQFF. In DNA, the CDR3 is TGTGCCAGCATTAGCCTAGCGGGATTTGGTGAGCAGTTCTTC. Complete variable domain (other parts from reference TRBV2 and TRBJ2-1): EPEVTQTPSHQVTQMGQEVILRCVPISNHLYFYWYRQILGQKVEFLVSFYNNEISEKSEIFDDQFSVERPDGSNFTLKIRSTKLEDSAMYFCASISLAGFGEQFFGPGTRLTVL.

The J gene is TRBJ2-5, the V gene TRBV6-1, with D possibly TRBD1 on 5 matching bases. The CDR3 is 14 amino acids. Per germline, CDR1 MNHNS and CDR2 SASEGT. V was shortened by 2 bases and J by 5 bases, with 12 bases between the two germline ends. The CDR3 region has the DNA TGTGCCAGCAGTGAATCTGGCAGGGTGGAGACCCAGTACTTC. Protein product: CASSESGRVETQYF.